A selection of T cell receptor beta chains follows, all from one sample in a study of CD8 T cells in ankylosing spondylitis. TCRdb itself ran the 5' RACE reads through MiXCR, one entry per CDR3 protein. This table holds approximately 550,000 distinct CDR3 sequences, 9.5% to 15% found once. Sequenced input: blood, either unsorted or a sorted T cell fraction (not recorded which). The receptors here all came from a male donor with ankylosing spondylitis. The CDR3 runs from the conserved cysteine through the conserved F or W. Fields, in order: D gene, V gene, clone size, J gene, CDR3 DNA, CDR3 protein. A D gene is named only where the DNA matches it firmly. Size is omitted from some rows. Given values are once, few, many or a class for expanded clones.

d_gene: TRBD2; v_gene: TRBV4-2; abundance: few; j_gene: TRBJ2-6; CDR3nt: TGTGCCAGCAGCCAAGGCGGGGGTCCCAACGTCCTGACTTTC; CDR3aa: CASSQGGGPNVLTF
d_gene: NA; v_gene: TRBV7-9; abundance: NA; j_gene: TRBJ2-1; CDR3nt: TGTGCCAGCAGCTTAGCAGCTAGGGGACTGAGGAATGAGCAGTTCTTC; CDR3aa: CASSLAARGLRNEQFF
d_gene: NA; v_gene: TRBV2; abundance: NA; j_gene: TRBJ1-1; CDR3nt: TGTGCCAGCAGTGTGGACAGCCCTGAAGCTTTCTTT; CDR3aa: CASSVDSPEAFF
d_gene: TRBD1; v_gene: TRBV3-1; abundance: many; j_gene: TRBJ1-4; CDR3nt: TGTGCCAGCAGCCAAGGAGGGGGCCCGAGAGAAAAACTGTTTTTT; CDR3aa: CASSQGGGPREKLFF
d_gene: NA; v_gene: TRBV24-1; abundance: few; j_gene: TRBJ2-3; CDR3nt: TGTGCCACCAGTCCCCGTTTTGGCTTACCAGACACAGATACGCAGTATTTT; CDR3aa: CATSPRFGLPDTDTQYF
d_gene: TRBD2; v_gene: TRBV20-1; abundance: NA; j_gene: TRBJ2-1; CDR3nt: TGCAGTGCTAGGGCTGACGGGAGGGTAACCTACAATGAGCAGTTCTTC; CDR3aa: CSARADGRVTYNEQFF
d_gene: TRBD2; v_gene: TRBV5-1; abundance: few; j_gene: TRBJ2-3; CDR3nt: TGCGCCAGCAGCTTGGAAGCGGGACGTACAGATACGCAGTATTTT; CDR3aa: CASSLEAGRTDTQYF
d_gene: NA; v_gene: TRBV6-1; abundance: few; j_gene: TRBJ2-1; CDR3nt: TGTGCCAGCAGTGTCGGTTCGGGTCGGGGCAATGAGCAGTTCTTC; CDR3aa: CASSVGSGRGNEQFF
d_gene: TRBD1; v_gene: TRBV24-1; abundance: few; j_gene: TRBJ2-2; CDR3nt: TGTGCCACCAGTAGGACAGGGGACACCGGGGAGCTGTTTTTT; CDR3aa: CATSRTGDTGELFF
d_gene: TRBD1; v_gene: TRBV15; abundance: NA; j_gene: TRBJ1-1; CDR3nt: TGTGCCACCAGCAGAGATCGACAGGGGATCACTGAAGCTTTCTTT; CDR3aa: CATSRDRQGITEAFF
d_gene: TRBD1; v_gene: TRBV2; abundance: many; j_gene: TRBJ2-1; CDR3nt: TGTGCCAGTCGGACAGGGGGCTACAATGAGCAGTTCTTC; CDR3aa: CASRTGGYNEQFF
d_gene: NA; v_gene: TRBV9; abundance: NA; j_gene: TRBJ2-1; CDR3nt: TGTGCCAGCAGCGTAGCTCCTAGATCCTACAATGAGCAGTTCTTC; CDR3aa: CASSVAPRSYNEQFF
d_gene: NA; v_gene: TRBV12-3/TRBV12-4; abundance: NA; j_gene: TRBJ2-1; CDR3nt: TGTGCCAGCAGTTTCATAGGGGATGACAGGTATAAGATTGAGCAGTTCTTC; CDR3aa: CASSFIGDDRYKIEQFF
d_gene: TRBD1; v_gene: TRBV10-3; abundance: NA; j_gene: TRBJ1-2; CDR3nt: TGTGCCATCAGTGAGCCGGGACAGGGAGGCTATGGCTACACCTTC; CDR3aa: CAISEPGQGGYGYTF
d_gene: TRBD1; v_gene: TRBV20-1; abundance: NA; j_gene: TRBJ1-2; CDR3nt: TGCAGTGCCAACCCAGGGACAGGGGGAGGCTACACCTTC; CDR3aa: CSANPGTGGGYTF
d_gene: TRBD2; v_gene: TRBV20-1; abundance: few; j_gene: TRBJ2-3; CDR3nt: TGCAGTGCTAGAGATCGAACTAGCGGGAGGGCAGATACGCAGTATTTT; CDR3aa: CSARDRTSGRADTQYF
d_gene: NA; v_gene: TRBV11-2; abundance: few; j_gene: TRBJ2-3; CDR3nt: TGTGCCAGCAGCCGTCTCAGGGAAATTTTGGATACGCAGTATTTT; CDR3aa: CASSRLREILDTQYF
d_gene: NA; v_gene: TRBV3-1; abundance: few; j_gene: TRBJ2-6; CDR3nt: TGTGCCAGCAGCGCTGGGGCCAACGTCCTGACTTTC; CDR3aa: CASSAGANVLTF
d_gene: NA; v_gene: TRBV15; abundance: NA; j_gene: TRBJ2-3; CDR3nt: TGTGCCACCAGCAGAGATCCTCCCCTAAGCGGGAGCACAGATACGCAGTATTTT; CDR3aa: CATSRDPPLSGSTDTQYF
d_gene: TRBD2; v_gene: TRBV7-9; abundance: many; j_gene: TRBJ2-3; CDR3nt: TGTGCCAGCAGCTTGTCTAGCGGGAGGAATACAGATACGCAGTATTTT; CDR3aa: CASSLSSGRNTDTQYF
d_gene: NA; v_gene: TRBV7-9; abundance: many; j_gene: TRBJ2-1; CDR3nt: TGTGCCAGCAGCTTAGAAGCGCCCCGGAAGCAGTTCTTC; CDR3aa: CASSLEAPRKQFF
d_gene: NA; v_gene: TRBV2; abundance: few; j_gene: TRBJ2-5; CDR3nt: TGTGCCAGCAGTGAAAGGTCAGGGTTATCGGAGACCCAGTACTTC; CDR3aa: CASSERSGLSETQYF
d_gene: NA; v_gene: TRBV7-8; abundance: NA; j_gene: TRBJ2-3; CDR3nt: TGTGCCAGCAGCCACCAGGGATACAGCACAGATACGCAGTATTTT; CDR3aa: CASSHQGYSTDTQYF
d_gene: NA; v_gene: TRBV7-2; abundance: NA; j_gene: TRBJ2-3; CDR3nt: TGTGCCAGCAGCTTAATCGTGGGAGATACGCAGTATTTT; CDR3aa: CASSLIVGDTQYF
d_gene: NA; v_gene: TRBV10-3; abundance: NA; j_gene: TRBJ2-3; CDR3nt: TGTGCCATCAGTGTTTCTAGCCCAAAGGACACAGATACGCAGTATTTT; CDR3aa: CAISVSSPKDTDTQYF
d_gene: NA; v_gene: TRBV15; abundance: many; j_gene: TRBJ2-2; CDR3nt: TGTGCCACCAGCGGCAGGACGGCCTACGGGGAGCTGTTTTTT; CDR3aa: CATSGRTAYGELFF
d_gene: NA; v_gene: TRBV24-1; abundance: NA; j_gene: TRBJ2-1; CDR3nt: TGTGCCACCAGTGATTACGGCGGTAGGGATGAGCAGTTCTTC; CDR3aa: CATSDYGGRDEQFF
d_gene: TRBD1; v_gene: TRBV24-1; abundance: NA; j_gene: TRBJ1-5; CDR3nt: TGTGCCACTCAGGGGGAGGCGCAGCCCCAGCATTTT; CDR3aa: CATQGEAQPQHF